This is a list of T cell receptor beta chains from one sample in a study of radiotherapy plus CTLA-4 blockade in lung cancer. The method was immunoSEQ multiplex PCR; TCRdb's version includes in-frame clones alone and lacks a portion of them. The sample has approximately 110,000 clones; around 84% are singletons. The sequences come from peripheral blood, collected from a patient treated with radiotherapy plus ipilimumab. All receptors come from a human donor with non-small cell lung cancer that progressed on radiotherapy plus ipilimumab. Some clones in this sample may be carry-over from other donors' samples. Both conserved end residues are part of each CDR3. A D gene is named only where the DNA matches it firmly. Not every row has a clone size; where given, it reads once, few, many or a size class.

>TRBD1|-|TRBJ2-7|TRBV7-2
CASSPRDRLYEQYF
TGTGCCAGCAGCCCCAGGGACAGGCTCTACGAGCAGTACTTC
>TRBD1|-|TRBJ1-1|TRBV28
CASSLGTVNTEAFF
TGTGCCAGCAGTCTCGGGACAGTGAACACTGAAGCTTTCTTT
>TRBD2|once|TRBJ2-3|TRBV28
CASSSPGGASTDTQYF
TGTGCCAGCAGTTCGCCGGGGGGGGCGAGCACAGATACGCAGTATTTT
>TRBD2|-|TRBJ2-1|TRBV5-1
CASSLTSGGTNEQFF
TGCGCCAGCAGCTTGACTAGCGGGGGGACCAATGAGCAGTTCTTC
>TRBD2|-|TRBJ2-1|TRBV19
CASSKRDYLNEQFF
TGTGCCAGTAGCAAACGGGACTATCTCAATGAGCAGTTCTTC
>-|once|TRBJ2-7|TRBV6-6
CASSWAFSGSYEQYF
TGTGCCAGCAGTTGGGCGTTCAGTGGTTCCTACGAGCAGTACTTC
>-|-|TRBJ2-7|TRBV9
CASSAGPSTYEQYF
TGTGCCAGCAGCGCAGGACCCTCAACCTACGAGCAGTACTTC
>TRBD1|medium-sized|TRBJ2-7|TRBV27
CASKRTGYISYEQYF
TGTGCCAGCAAACGGACAGGCTACATCTCCTACGAGCAGTACTTC
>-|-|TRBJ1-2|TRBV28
CASSSLDGNYGYTF
TGTGCCAGCAGTTCCCTTGATGGTAACTATGGCTACACCTTC
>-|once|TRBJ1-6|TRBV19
CASKSKGHHADSPLHF
TGTGCCAGTAAAAGTAAGGGGCATCATGCCGATTCACCCCTCCACTTT
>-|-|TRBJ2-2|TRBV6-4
CASSVSRRSGELFF
TGTGCCAGCAGTGTGTCACGAAGGTCCGGGGAGCTGTTTTTT
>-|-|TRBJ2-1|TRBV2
CASSDGRDEQFF
TGTGCCAGCAGTGACGGGCGGGATGAGCAGTTCTTC
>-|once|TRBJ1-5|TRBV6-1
CASHLNSANQPQHF
TGTGCCAGTCACCTAAACAGCGCCAATCAGCCCCAGCATTTT
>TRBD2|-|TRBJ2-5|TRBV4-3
CASSQGASGGSVETQYF
TGCGCCAGCAGCCAAGGGGCTAGCGGGGGGTCCGTAGAGACCCAGTACTTC
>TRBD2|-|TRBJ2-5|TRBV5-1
CASSFRTSGVLRTQYF
TGCGCCAGCAGCTTTCGAACTAGCGGGGTCCTACGAACCCAGTACTTC
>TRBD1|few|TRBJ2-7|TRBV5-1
CASSLTGVHEQYF
TGCGCCAGCAGCTTGACAGGGGTCCACGAGCAGTACTTC
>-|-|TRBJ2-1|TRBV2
CASSELAGLNNEQFF
TGTGCCAGCAGTGAATTGGCGGGGTTAAACAATGAGCAGTTCTTC
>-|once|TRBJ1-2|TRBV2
CASSEELDSAYGYTF
TGTGCCAGCAGTGAAGAACTCGACAGTGCCTATGGCTACACCTTC
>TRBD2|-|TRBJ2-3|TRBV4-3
CASSLGRADTQYF
TGCGCCAGCAGCCTGGGGAGGGCAGATACGCAGTATTTT
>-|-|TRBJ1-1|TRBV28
CASSTTRVTEAFF
TGTGCCAGCAGTACTACCAGGGTCACTGAAGCTTTCTTT
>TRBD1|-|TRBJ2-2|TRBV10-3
CAIRRDRGRIGELFF
TGTGCCATCCGCCGGGACAGGGGGCGCATCGGGGAGCTGTTTTTT
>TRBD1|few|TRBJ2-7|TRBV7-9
CASSPGQGMTYEQYF
TGTGCCAGCAGCCCGGGACAGGGTATGACCTACGAGCAGTACTTC
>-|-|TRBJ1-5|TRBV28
CASSEGYSNQPQHF
TGTGCCAGCAGTGAGGGGTATAGCAATCAGCCCCAGCATTTT
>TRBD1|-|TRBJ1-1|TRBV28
CAGSLGGHVAFF
TGTGCCGGCAGTTTAGGGGGCCATGTGGCTTTCTTT
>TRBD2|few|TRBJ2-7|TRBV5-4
CASSLDGTISYEQYF
TGTGCCAGCAGCTTGGACGGGACTATCTCCTACGAGCAGTACTTC
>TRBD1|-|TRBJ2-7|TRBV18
CASSPPRRLTGDHEQYF
TGTGCCAGCTCACCACCGCGGCGTCTCACAGGGGACCACGAGCAGTACTTC
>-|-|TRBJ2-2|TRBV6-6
CASYLLNTGELFF
TGTGCCAGCTACCTATTGAACACCGGGGAGCTGTTTTTT
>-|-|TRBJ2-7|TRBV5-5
CASSLAIYEQYF
TGTGCCAGCTCTCTTGCCATCTACGAGCAGTACTTC
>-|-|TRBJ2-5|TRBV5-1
CASSLKVSETQYF
TGCGCCAGCAGCTTGAAAGTGTCAGAGACCCAGTACTTC
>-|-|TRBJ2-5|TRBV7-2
CASSLDWARQAYF
TGTGCCAGCAGCTTAGATTGGGCTCGACAGGCTTACTTC
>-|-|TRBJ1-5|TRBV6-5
CASSQTYEEPQHF
TGTGCCAGCAGTCAAACCTATGAAGAGCCCCAGCATTTT
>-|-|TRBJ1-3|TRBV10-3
CATRTDPLRVSGNTIYF
TGTGCCACCAGGACGGACCCGTTGCGGGTCTCTGGAAACACCATATATTTT
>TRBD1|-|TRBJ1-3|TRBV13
CASKGDRGGNTIYF
TGCGCCAGCAAAGGGGACAGGGGTGGAAACACCATATATTTT
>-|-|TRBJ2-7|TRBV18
CASSPPVSRDYEQYF
TGTGCCAGCTCACCACCGGTGTCCAGGGACTACGAGCAGTACTTC
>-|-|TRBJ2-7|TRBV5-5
CASSLVGIAYEQYF
TGTGCCAGCAGCCTCGTGGGAATAGCCTACGAGCAGTACTTC
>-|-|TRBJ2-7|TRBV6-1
CASSLGGTVSYEQYF
TGTGCCAGCAGCCTGGGGGGGACAGTATCCTACGAGCAGTACTTC
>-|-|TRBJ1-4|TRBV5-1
CASSPTLQGPTGEKLFF
TGCGCCAGCAGCCCCACACTACAGGGCCCCACAGGTGAAAAACTGTTTTTT
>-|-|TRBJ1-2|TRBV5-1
CASSLRAVNYGYTF
TGCGCCAGCAGCTTGAGGGCAGTTAACTATGGCTACACCTTC
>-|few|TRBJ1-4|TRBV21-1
CASSKKVRQGYSNEKLFF
TGTGCCAGCAGCAAAAAGGTCAGGCAGGGTTATTCTAATGAAAAACTGTTTTTT
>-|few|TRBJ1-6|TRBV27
CASSLTPRNSPLHF
TGTGCCAGCAGTTTAACGCCTCGGAATTCACCCCTCCACTTT
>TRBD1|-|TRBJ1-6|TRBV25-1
CASSQGQLDSPLHF
TGTGCCAGCAGCCAGGGACAGCTTGATTCACCCCTCCACTTT
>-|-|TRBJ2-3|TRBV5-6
CASSLGPWVTTTDTQYF
TGTGCCAGCAGCTTGGGGCCCTGGGTCACAACCACAGATACGCAGTATTTT
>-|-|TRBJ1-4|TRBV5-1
CASRVPNEKLFF
TGCGCCAGCAGGGTCCCGAATGAAAAACTGTTTTTT
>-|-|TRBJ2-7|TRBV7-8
CASSPRLGVYEQYF
TGTGCCAGCAGCCCCCGGCTAGGGGTCTACGAGCAGTACTTC
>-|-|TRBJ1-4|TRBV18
CASSGAEEKLFF
TGTGCCAGCTCCGGTGCTGAGGAAAAACTGTTTTTT
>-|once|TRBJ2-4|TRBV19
CASSWGLKNIQYF
TGTGCCAGTAGTTGGGGACTCAAAAACATTCAGTACTTC
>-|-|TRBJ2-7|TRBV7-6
CASSPAPGDGVTYEQYF
TGTGCCAGCAGCCCCGCCCCAGGAGACGGGGTTACCTACGAGCAGTACTTC
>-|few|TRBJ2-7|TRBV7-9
CASSLTQGGEQYF
TGTGCCAGCAGCTTAACACAGGGCGGAGAGCAGTACTTC
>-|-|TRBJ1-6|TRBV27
CASSLSSRFFLVLPLHF
TGTGCCAGCAGTTTATCGTCCCGGTTTTTTTTAGTCTTACCCCTCCACTTT
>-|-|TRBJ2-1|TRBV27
CASSLSAAGTYRGEQFF
TGTGCCAGCAGTTTATCGGCCGCCGGGACTTACAGGGGTGAGCAGTTCTTC
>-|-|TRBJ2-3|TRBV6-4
CASSEGETTDTQYF
TGTGCCAGCAGTGAAGGCGAAACCACAGATACGCAGTATTTT
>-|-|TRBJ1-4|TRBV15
CATSRDDSSNEKLFF
TGTGCCACCAGCAGAGATGACAGTTCCAATGAAAAACTGTTTTTT
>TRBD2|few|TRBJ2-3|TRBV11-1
CASSLRGEVTDTQYF
TGTGCCAGCAGCTTACGGGGGGAGGTGACAGATACGCAGTATTTT
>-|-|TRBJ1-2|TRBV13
CASSIQNYYGYTF
TGTGCCAGCAGCATACAGAATTACTATGGCTACACCTTC
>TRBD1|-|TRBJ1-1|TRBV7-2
CASSLRTGQKAFF
TGTGCCAGCAGCTTGAGGACAGGACAAAAAGCTTTCTTT
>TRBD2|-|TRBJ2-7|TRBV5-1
CASSISGNSYEQYF
TGCGCCAGCAGCATTAGCGGGAACTCCTACGAGCAGTACTTC
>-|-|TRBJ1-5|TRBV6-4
CASSDSGMGYQPQHF
TGTGCCAGCAGTGACTCCGGGATGGGGTATCAGCCCCAGCATTTT
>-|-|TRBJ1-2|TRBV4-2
CASSQASGYGYTF
TGTGCCAGCAGCCAAGCATCAGGGTATGGCTACACCTTC